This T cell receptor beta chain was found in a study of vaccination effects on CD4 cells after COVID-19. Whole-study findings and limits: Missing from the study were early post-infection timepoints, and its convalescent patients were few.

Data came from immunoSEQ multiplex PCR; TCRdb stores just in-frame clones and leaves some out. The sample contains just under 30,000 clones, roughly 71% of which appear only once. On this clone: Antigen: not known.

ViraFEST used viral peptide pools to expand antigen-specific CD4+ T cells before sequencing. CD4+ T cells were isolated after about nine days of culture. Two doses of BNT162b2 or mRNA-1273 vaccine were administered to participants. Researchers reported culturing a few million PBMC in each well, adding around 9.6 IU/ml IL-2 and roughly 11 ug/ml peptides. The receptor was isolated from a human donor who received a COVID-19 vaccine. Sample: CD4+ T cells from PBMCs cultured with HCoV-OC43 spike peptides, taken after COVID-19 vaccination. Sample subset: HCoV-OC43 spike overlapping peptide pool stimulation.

The CDR3 spells CASSLRQGAYEQFF. Here the CDR3 DNA reads TGCGCCAGCAGCTTGAGGCAGGGGGCATATGAGCAGTTCTTC. This chain connects TRBV5-1 to TRBJ2-1; 8 positions match TRBD1. V was pared by 1 base and J by 8 bases, with 5 bases of the junction left unmatched. The CDR3 length is 14 residues. The V gene's germline CDR1 is SGHRS and CDR2 YFSETQ. The full variable domain, rest sourced from reference TRBV5-1 and TRBJ2-1, is KAGVTQTPRYLIKTRGQQVTLSCSPISGHRSVSWYQQTPGQGLQFLFEYFSETQRNKGNFPGRFSGRQFSNSRSEMNVSTLELGDSALYLCASSLRQGAYEQFFGPGTRLTVL.